The present T cell receptor (beta chain) was sequenced within a study of OX40 agonist ivuxolimab in advanced cancers. In the study overall: Clinicians treated patients with ivuxolimab, an agonistic anti-OX40 (CD134) antibody. Of the participants, approximately 44% had some prior anti-PD-1, anti-PD-L1 or anti-CTLA-4 therapy, which was allowed.

Profiling relied on immunoSEQ multiplex PCR, and the TCRdb table lists in-frame clones only, not all of them. The table has some 44,000 clones, less than 90% seen once; the top ten hold around 5%. CDR1 is SEHNR and CDR2 is FQNEAQ in the germline V gene (reference sequence). The germline V and J ends were trimmed by 3 bases and 5 bases, with 10 bases remaining between them. The length of the CDR3 is 13 residues. The sequence derives from an adult with an advanced solid tumor such as melanoma, head and neck, liver or kidney cancer. J is TRBJ2-5 and V is TRBV7-9; D remains ambiguous. The material sequenced was CD4+ or CD8+ T cells sorted from blood, taken in a trial of the OX40 agonist ivuxolimab. The CDR3 DNA reads as TGTGCCAGCAGCTTGGGTTCCACGGAGACCCAGTACTTC. It codes for CASSLGSTETQYF.